The 20 T cell receptor beta chains in this list originate from one sample, sequenced in a study of blood T cell repertoires in COVID-19. The assay was immunoSEQ multiplex PCR, and TCRdb's table has in-frame clones only and misses some. The repertoire includes 180,000 or so clones, 78% of them detected once, and 2.5% to 3% sits in the top ten. The sequenced sample consisted of peripheral blood. These TCRs come from an elderly woman with active or convalescent COVID-19.

This chain connects TRBV29-1 to TRBJ2-3; TRBD2 agrees at 7 bases. V was clipped by 0 bases and J by 2 bases; unmatched bases: 8. There are 16 residues in the CDR3. Germline CDR1 reads SQVTM; CDR2 reads ANQGSEA. This CDR3 is CSVEDRKRGNTDTQYF. CDR3 DNA: TGCAGCGTTGAAGATCGAAAGCGGGGAAACACAGATACGCAGTATTTT.

Of note for this clone: An end of the junction differs from the germline gene, which may be a read error. The chain is built from TRBV15 and TRBJ1-2; D unresolved. Germline loops: CDR1 LNHNV, CDR2 YYDKDF (reference sequence). The CDR3 is 13 residues long. This chain's CDR3 is CAISLDGLYGYTF. The DNA for the CDR3 is TGTGCCATCAGCCTAGACGGACTCTATGGCTACACCTTC. The full variable domain, with the rest looked up from reference TRBV15 and TRBJ1-2, is DAMVIQNPRYQVTQFGKPVTLSCSQTLNHNVMYWYQQKSSQAPKLLFHYYDKDFNNEADTPDNFQSRRPNTSFCFLDIRSPGLGDTAMYLCAISLDGLYGYTFGSGTRLTVV.

V usage is TRBV6-5 and J usage is TRBJ1-6; 9 bases map to TRBD1. Trimming removed 2 bases from V and 14 bases from J; junction bases left unmatched: 4. The CDR3 consists of 13 residues. The V gene's germline CDR1 is MNHEY and CDR2 SVGAGI. The CDR3 region has the DNA TGTGCCAGCAGTTACCGACAGGGGGGGGCCCTCCACTTT. Encoded protein: CASSYRQGGALHF.

V gene TRBV18 combines with J gene TRBJ2-5, with 10 bases that match TRBD1. Unmatched junction bases numbered 10, after V lost 1 base and J lost 2 bases. The CDR3 consists of 18 residues. Germline V CDR1 and CDR2: KGHSH, LQKENI. The CDR3 is CASSPLGQGTKAQETQYF. The CDR3 DNA sequence: TGTGCCAGCTCACCACTGGGACAGGGGACGAAGGCACAAGAGACCCAGTACTTC.

A word on this clone: Other DNA sequences in the same sample also yield this CDR3. The chain is built from TRBV23-1 and TRBJ2-7; a weak D match, TRBD2 (6 bases). TRBV23-1 is recorded as an ORF, its role being uncertain. The ends were cut back, 3 bases at V and 3 bases at J, with 18 bases in the middle. The CDR3 covers 16 residues. DNA for the CDR3: TGCGCCAGCAGTCAGGAGAGGAGGGATAGAATCTACGAGCAGTACTTC. As protein: CASSQERRDRIYEQYF.

CDR3 residues: CASSTAGSPLHF. For the CDR3, the DNA is TGTGCCAGTAGTACGGCAGGGTCACCCCTCCACTTT. The chain links TRBV19 to TRBJ1-6; D is possibly TRBD1 (5 bases). The V and J ends lost 4 bases and 10 bases respectively, with 8 bases between them. Germline V gene lookup returns CDR1 LNHDA and CDR2 SQIVND (reference sequence). This CDR3 comprises 12 residues.

The genes are TRBV28 and TRBJ1-2, with no clear D. This CDR3 is built from 13 residues. Between the trimmed V and J ends, which lost 6 bases and 4 bases, there was a span of 12 bases. Germline-derived CDR1 and CDR2 are MDHEN and SYDVKM. The DNA for the CDR3 is TGTGCCAGCAGCCAGATAACAGTCTATGGCTACACCTTC. This codes for CASSQITVYGYTF.

The chain employs TRBV21-1 and TRBJ2-2; TRBD2 is taken as the D call from the table, unchecked against the DNA. TRBV21-1 represents a pseudogene. The CDR3 is made up of 9 amino acids. In DNA, the CDR3 is TGTGCTGCGCCCGGGGAGCTGTTTTTT. This gives the protein CAAPGELFF.

The chain couples TRBV5-4 to TRBJ1-6; 8 bases are a match to TRBD1. The CDR3 loop spans 18 amino acids. Germline V CDR1 and CDR2: SGHNT, YYREEE (reference sequence). With 0 bases clipped from V and 3 bases from J, the junction kept 8 bases outside the gene matches. CDR3 loop: CASSLDGQGWLYNSPLHF. CDR3 bases: TGTGCCAGCAGCTTGGACGGACAGGGTTGGCTCTATAATTCACCCCTCCACTTT.

The gene calls are TRBV30 and TRBJ2-7; tentative D call: TRBD1 (6 bases). CDR1 is GTSNPN, CDR2 SVGIG, per germline (reference sequence). The CDR3 length is 13 residues. V was pared by 4 bases and J by 0 bases, with 10 bases between. CDR3 protein: CAWTRGDSYEQYF. The DNA of the CDR3 is TGTGCCTGGACCAGGGGAGACTCCTACGAGCAGTACTTC.

This chain links TRBV5-1 with TRBJ2-5; D gene unclear. CDR3 length equals 13 residues. The V gene's germline CDR1 is SGHRS and CDR2 YFSETQ. The ends were cut back, 4 bases at V and 1 base at J, with 8 bases in the middle. The CDR3 DNA reads TGCGCCAGCAGCCCCCAGATCCAAGAGACCCAGTACTTC. Translation gives CASSPQIQETQYF.

This chain links TRBV9 with TRBJ2-3; 9 nucleotides line up with TRBD1. The CDR3 is made up of 16 amino acids. With V trimmed by 4 bases and J by 1 base, 7 bases remained unmatched. Germline V lookup: CDR1 SGDLS, CDR2 YYNGEE. The DNA of the CDR3 is TGTGCCAGCAGCCCACAGGGGGCGCAAGGCACAGATACGCAGTATTTT. It specifies CASSPQGAQGTDTQYF.

V usage is TRBV6-5 and J usage is TRBJ1-5; D is undetermined. Germline assignment: CDR1 MNHEY and CDR2 SVGAGI. The CDR3 has 14 residues. V was trimmed by 8 bases and J by 0 bases, leaving 11 bases between them. The DNA for the CDR3 is TGTGCCAGCGATCCACGGGATAGCAATCAGCCCCAGCATTTT. It yields the protein CASDPRDSNQPQHF.

The chain carries TRBV27 and TRBJ1-2; no clear D gene. The CDR3 runs 15 residues. V lost 2 bases and J lost 5, with 15 bases in between. The germline V gene has CDR1 MNHEY and CDR2 SMNVEV (reference sequence). The CDR3 region is CASSLIALDGYGYTF. CDR3 sequence (DNA): TGTGCCAGCAGTTTAATAGCGTTGGACGGGTATGGCTACACCTTC.

J is TRBJ1-5 and V is TRBV13; D might be TRBD1 (6 bases). The V gene lost 5 bases and the J gene lost 4 bases, with 15 bases spanning the gap. The germline gives CDR1 PRHDT, CDR2 FYEKMQ (reference sequence). The CDR3 extends over 15 amino acids. CDR3 in amino acids: CASSLRIGGNQPQHF. In nucleotides, the CDR3 is TGTGCCAGCAGCCTAAGAATAGGGGGTAATCAGCCCCAGCATTTT.

V and J are TRBV2 and TRBJ1-5, with 8 bases that match TRBD1. Germline loops: CDR1 SNHLY, CDR2 FYNNEI. The CDR3 length is 15 residues. The V gene end was trimmed by 4 bases and the J gene end by 2 bases; junction bases not matched to a gene: 4. CDR3 sequence reads: CASSALTGGNQPQHF. The CDR3 DNA sequence: TGTGCCAGCAGTGCGTTGACAGGGGGCAATCAGCCCCAGCATTTT.

The chain carries TRBV6-5 and TRBJ1-2, with D possibly being TRBD1 (6 bases). The length of the CDR3 is 14 residues. The V end was cut by 0 bases, the J end by 4 bases, with 9 bases between. Germline CDR1 is MNHEY and CDR2 is SVGAGI. The CDR3 DNA reads as TGTGCCAGCAGTTACTCCCCCAGGGGCTATGGCTACACCTTC. Its translation: CASSYSPRGYGYTF.

The V gene is TRBV12-3 or TRBV12-4, the J gene TRBJ1-1; D is unresolved. V was pared by 7 bases and J by 7 bases, with 16 bases between. The CDR3 length is 13 residues. Here the CDR3 DNA reads TGTGCCAGCACCACCGGAGGCACCGATGAAGCTTTCTTT. It is translated as CASTTGGTDEAFF.

The V and J genes are TRBV4-1 and TRBJ1-2; a possible D gene is TRBD1 (5 bases). Germline lookup yields CDR1 MGHRA and CDR2 YSYEKL. The CDR3 is 15 residues long. V lost 1 base and J 6 bases, leaving 15 bases between the germline ends. The CDR3 bases are TGCGCCAGCAGCCAAGGCCCACGGCAGGGAAATGGCTACACCTTC. Translation gives CASSQGPRQGNGYTF.

V gene TRBV3-1 (or the pseudogene TRBV3-2) combines with J gene TRBJ2-4; D gene unclear. This CDR3 is built from 15 residues. The germline CDR1 and CDR2 sequences are LGHDT and YNNKEL (reference sequence). V was cut by 2 bases and J by 3 bases, with 11 bases left in between. The DNA of the CDR3 is TGTGCCAGCAGCCAACTCCTACAGAGCAAAAACATTCAGTACTTC. It translates to CASSQLLQSKNIQYF.